The 23 T cell receptor beta chains presented below share a single source sample, sequenced in a study of blood T cells in healthy people across ages. The second PCR ran about 6 to 11 cycles with a sample-barcoded 5' primer and J-beta primers. TCRdb reprocessed the 5' RACE reads with MiXCR, giving one entry per CDR3 protein. In the table there are 1.2 million to 1.5 million distinct CDR3 sequences, about 43% of which are singletons. The sequencing sample was made of blood. These receptors all come from a young woman in good health.

J is TRBJ2-5 and V is TRBV9; D gene unclear. The J call is in doubt because the DNA end fits TRBJ2-7 better. The CDR3 spans 13 residues. CDR1 is SGDLS and CDR2 is YYNGEE in the germline V gene. The CDR3 sequence: CASSFEIGDEQYF. CDR3 nucleotides: TGTGCCAGCAGCTTCGAGATCGGCGACGAGCAGTACTTC.

In its sample, this clonotype was seen many times. The chain is built from TRBV5-1 and TRBJ2-7; possible D gene TRBD1, 6 bases. Trimming took off 1 base at V and 3 bases at J, with 11 bases between the two ends. The germline CDR1 and CDR2 sequences are SGHRS and YFSETQ. The CDR3 sequence is 14 residues long. The DNA of the CDR3 is TGCGCCAGCAGCTTGTCGACAGGACTCTACGAGCAGTACTTC. Translated, it gives CASSLSTGLYEQYF.

The chain joins TRBV7-9 to TRBJ2-3, with D possibly being TRBD2 (5 bases). The V end lost 5 bases, the J end lost 5 bases, and 14 bases lay between the germline ends. CDR3 length: 14 amino acids. Germline CDR1 SEHNR, CDR2 FQNEAQ (reference sequence). This CDR3 is CASSLGLGRDTQYF. The CDR3 DNA follows: TGTGCCAGCAGCCTTGGACTCGGTCGAGATACGCAGTATTTT.

This clonotype was detected many times. V and J are TRBV12-3 or TRBV12-4 and TRBJ2-7; 7 positions agree with TRBD1. The CDR3 has 14 amino acids. J gave up 4 bases and V 2 bases, and 5 bases lay outside the gene matches. The CDR3, as DNA: TGTGCCAGCAGTTTATGGGACAGAGAATACGAGCAGTACTTC. It translates to CASSLWDREYEQYF.

This clonotype was recorded once. The rearrangement uses TRBV6-2 or TRBV6-3 and TRBJ2-5, with D perhaps TRBD1 (5 bases). Trimming removed 2 bases from V and 7 bases from J, with 20 bases in between. Germline loops: CDR1 MNHEY, CDR2 SVGEGT. The CDR3 extends over 16 amino acids. The CDR3 sequence: CASSYEAEALQGTQYF. The CDR3 DNA follows: TGTGCCAGCAGTTACGAGGCGGAAGCCCTGCAGGGGACCCAGTACTTC.

This chain joins TRBV10-3 and TRBJ2-5; TRBD2 agrees at 11 bases. This CDR3 region has 15 residues. The trim removed 1 base at V and 9 bases at J, leaving 7 bases unmatched. Germline V CDR1 and CDR2: ENHRY, SYGVKD. The CDR3 here is CAISEWGTSGSAQYF. The DNA of the CDR3 is TGTGCCATCAGTGAGTGGGGGACTAGCGGTTCGGCCCAGTACTTC.

This clonotype was counted only a few times. This chain joins TRBV20-1 and TRBJ2-3; perhaps TRBD2 as D (6 bases). V was clipped by 3 bases and J by 2 bases, with 18 bases between them. The CDR3 is 16 amino acids. Germline-derived CDR1 and CDR2 are DFQATT and SNEGSKA (reference sequence). DNA for the CDR3: TGCAGTGCTAGGACTAGTACTTATTTTTTCACAGATACGCAGTATTTT. This gives the protein CSARTSTYFFTDTQYF.

The genes are TRBV3-1 and TRBJ2-3; D gene ambiguous. The germline CDR1 and CDR2 sequences are LGHDT and YNNKEL (reference sequence). This CDR3 region has 14 residues. Trimming removed 3 bases from V and 8 bases from J, with 15 bases in between. CDR3 amino acids: CASSQGDTPGTQYF. In DNA form, the CDR3 reads TGTGCCAGCAGCCAGGGCGATACCCCCGGTACGCAGTATTTT.

This clonotype was observed at least ten times. The chain combines TRBV15 with TRBJ2-1; possibly TRBD2 for D (5 bases). V shed 8 bases and J shed 7 bases, with 18 bases lying between them. The CDR3 is 14 amino acids. Germline CDR1 is LNHNV and CDR2 is YYDKDF (reference sequence). The DNA of the CDR3 is TGTGCCACCGCCGGAGGACTGGATCCTAATGAGCAGTTCTTC. Protein product: CATAGGLDPNEQFF.

The rearrangement uses TRBV21-1 and TRBJ2-1; the table's D call, TRBD2, was not checked against the DNA. The DNA end favors TRBJ2-7, so the J call may be wrong. TRBV21-1 constitutes a pseudogene. CDR3 length equals 16 residues. The CDR3 nucleotides read TGTGCCAGCAGCAAAGGGACTGCTAATTCCTACAATGAGCAGTACTTC. It is translated as CASSKGTANSYNEQYF.

On this clonotype: Germline and junction disagree at one end, which may indicate a read error. The chain has TRBV6-1 and TRBJ2-7; D unresolved. The CDR3 totals 13 residues. Per the germline V gene, CDR1 is MNHNS and CDR2 is SASEGT. Here the CDR3 reads CTSSEGGIYEQYF. The CDR3 nucleotides read TGTACCAGCAGTGAAGGTGGGATCTACGAGCAGTACTTC.

The chain combines TRBV28 with TRBJ1-3; D is possibly TRBD1 (5 bases). The CDR3 length is 16 residues. Trimming left V 8 bases short and J 2 bases short, with 19 bases between. Germline CDR1 is MDHEN and CDR2 is SYDVKM. The DNA for the CDR3 is TGTGCCAGCGGTACGGTAGGGGCACAAGCTGGAAACACCATATATTTT. It encodes CASGTVGAQAGNTIYF.

This clonotype was observed a handful of times. The V and J genes are TRBV29-1 and TRBJ1-1, with D possibly matching TRBD1 (5 bases). Germline V gives CDR1 SQVTM, CDR2 ANQGSEA. The V gene lost 8 bases and the J gene lost 0 bases, with 13 bases spanning the gap. The CDR3 is 13 residues long. The CDR3 region has the DNA TGCAGCCCCAATCCAGGGCTGAACACTGAAGCTTTCTTT. Its protein is CSPNPGLNTEAFF.

A word on this clonotype: One junction end does not reproduce the germline sequence, and a read error may be involved. The chain has TRBV7-9 and TRBJ2-5; the D gene is possibly TRBD1 (5 bases). The CDR3 has 18 residues. Germline V gene data show CDR1 as SEHNR and CDR2 as FQNEAQ (reference sequence). This CDR3 is CASGLGVDSFAYQETQYF. The CDR3 region has the DNA TGTGCCAGCGGCTTAGGCGTCGACAGCTTTGCGTACCAAGAGACCCAGTACTTC.

In this sample, this clonotype turned up many times. V and J are TRBV15 and TRBJ2-5; D gene unclear. Germline lookup yields CDR1 LNHNV and CDR2 YYDKDF (reference sequence). The CDR3 is 11 amino acids. V lost 0 bases and J lost 5, with 1 base in between. As DNA, the CDR3 is TGTGCCACCAGCAGAGACGAGACCCAGTACTTC. It specifies CATSRDETQYF.

In this sample, this clonotype turned up many times. The chain joins TRBV5-6 to TRBJ2-7, with TRBD2 as a possible D gene (6 bases). CDR3 size: 16 residues. Germline values: CDR1 SGHDT, CDR2 YYEEEE. V gave up 5 bases and J gave up 0 bases, with 18 bases separating them. The CDR3 loop is CASRIQAGKSSYEQYF. CDR3 coding DNA: TGTGCCAGCAGAATTCAGGCGGGAAAGAGCTCCTACGAGCAGTACTTC.

CDR3 sequence reads: CASGNTVDYEQYF. The CDR3 nucleotides are TGTGCCAGCGGGAACACGGTCGACTACGAGCAGTACTTC. The V gene is TRBV6-1, the J gene TRBJ2-7; D is unclear. The CDR3 extends over 13 amino acids. Germline V CDR1 and CDR2: MNHNS, SASEGT. V lost 8 bases to trimming and J lost 3 bases, with 14 bases between them.

V and J are TRBV5-1 and TRBJ2-7, with 11 bases lining up with TRBD1. The CDR3 is made up of 15 amino acids. Germline V CDR1 and CDR2: SGHRS, YFSETQ. With V trimmed by 0 bases and J by 7 bases, 6 bases remained unmatched. CDR3 nucleotides: TGCGCCAGCAGCTTGGAGAGGACAGGGGGCGAAGAGCAGTACTTC. This encodes CASSLERTGGEEQYF.

This clonotype has at least ten counts. One end of the junction is discordant with germline, which a read error may explain. The chain has TRBV5-1 and TRBJ2-5; 11 bases align to TRBD2. There are 14 residues in the CDR3. Germline CDR1 is SGHRS and CDR2 is YFSETQ. The DNA of the CDR3 is TGTGCCAGCAGCTCGGGACTAGCGGAAGAGACCCAGTACTTC. It is translated as CASSSGLAEETQYF.

The V call is TRBV30, the J call TRBJ2-3, with 8 bases identical to TRBD2. The trim removed 0 bases at V and 5 bases at J, leaving 4 bases unmatched. Germline V gene data show CDR1 as GTSNPN and CDR2 as SVGIG (reference sequence). The CDR3 runs to 14 residues. The CDR3 nucleotides are TGTGCCTGGAGTGTAGCGGGAGTTGAAGATACGCAGTATTTT. Residues: CAWSVAGVEDTQYF.

This sequence joins TRBV5-1 and TRBJ1-1; 9 positions agree with TRBD1. The germline V gene has CDR1 SGHRS and CDR2 YFSETQ. After removal of 4 bases from V and 7 bases from J, the junction contained 14 bases not matched to a gene. This CDR3 is built from 16 residues. The CDR3 nucleotides are TGCGCCAGCAGCCTCCGGGACAGGGTGGAAAGGGGTGAAGCTTTCTTT. As protein: CASSLRDRVERGEAFF.

This clonotype was seen just once. The chain carries TRBV20-1 and TRBJ2-1; TRBD2 agrees at 13 bases. The CDR3 is 20 residues long. The ends lost 3 bases at V and 3 bases at J; junction bases unmatched: 17. The germline V gene encodes CDR1 DFQATT and CDR2 SNEGSKA (reference sequence). In DNA, the CDR3 is TGCAGTGCTAGTCCCCCCGCAGAGTTGACTAGCGGGGGGTTCTACAATGAGCAGTTCTTC. Protein product: CSASPPAELTSGGFYNEQFF.

The gene calls are TRBV20-1 and TRBJ1-4; TRBD1 might be the D (6 bases). The CDR3 consists of 14 residues. Germline V gene sequence: CDR1 DFQATT, CDR2 SNEGSKA (reference sequence). V was clipped by 6 bases and J by 7 bases, with 18 bases between them. This CDR3 reads CSADRGGLGEKLFF. CDR3 DNA: TGCAGTGCGGACCGCGGGGGCTTAGGTGAAAAACTGTTTTTT.